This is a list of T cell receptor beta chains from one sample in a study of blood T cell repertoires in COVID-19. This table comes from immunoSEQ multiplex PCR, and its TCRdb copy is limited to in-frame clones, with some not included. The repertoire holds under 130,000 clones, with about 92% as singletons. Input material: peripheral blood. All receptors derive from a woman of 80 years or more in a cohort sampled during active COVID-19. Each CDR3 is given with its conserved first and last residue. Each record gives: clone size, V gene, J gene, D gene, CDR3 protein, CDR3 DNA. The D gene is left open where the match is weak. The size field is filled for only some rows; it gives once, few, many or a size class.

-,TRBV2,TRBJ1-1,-,CASSGQGSNTEAFF,TGTGCCAGCAGTGGTCAGGGGTCGAACACTGAAGCTTTCTTT
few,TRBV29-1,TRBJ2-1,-,CSVEVRVNEQFF,TGCAGCGTTGAGGTCAGGGTCAATGAGCAGTTCTTC
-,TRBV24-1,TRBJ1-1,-,CAPTDSGGDTEAFF,TGTGCCCCTACGGACAGTGGGGGGGACACTGAAGCTTTCTTT
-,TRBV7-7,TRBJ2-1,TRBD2,CASSNSGGAYNEQFF,TGTGCTAGCAGCAATAGCGGGGGGGCGTACAATGAGCAGTTCTTC
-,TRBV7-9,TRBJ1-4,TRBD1,CASSFGQVLNEKLFF,TGTGCCAGCAGCTTTGGACAGGTCCTGAATGAAAAACTGTTTTTT
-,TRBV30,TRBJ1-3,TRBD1,CAWSFLDRDFGNTIYF,TGTGCCTGGAGTTTCCTGGACAGGGACTTTGGAAACACCATATATTTT
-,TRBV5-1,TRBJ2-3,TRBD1,CASSKDRGADTQYF,TGCGCCAGCAGCAAGGACAGGGGCGCAGATACGCAGTATTTT
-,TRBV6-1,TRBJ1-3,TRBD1,CASSELTGTIYF,TGTGCCAGCAGTGAACTGACAGGGACCATATATTTT
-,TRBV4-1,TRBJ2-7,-,CASSQADLTGYEQYF,TGCGCCAGCAGCCAAGCAGACTTAACCGGATACGAGCAGTACTTC
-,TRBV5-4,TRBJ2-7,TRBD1,CASSPDRGYEQYF,TGTGCCAGCAGCCCGGACAGGGGGTACGAGCAGTACTTC
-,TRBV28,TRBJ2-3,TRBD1,CASSTVRGGQGLPTDTQYF,TGTGCCAGCAGTACAGTAAGGGGGGGACAGGGATTACCCACAGATACGCAGTATTTT
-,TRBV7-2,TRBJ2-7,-,CASTLGPGDEQYF,TGTGCCAGCACCCTCGGCCCCGGAGACGAGCAGTACTTC